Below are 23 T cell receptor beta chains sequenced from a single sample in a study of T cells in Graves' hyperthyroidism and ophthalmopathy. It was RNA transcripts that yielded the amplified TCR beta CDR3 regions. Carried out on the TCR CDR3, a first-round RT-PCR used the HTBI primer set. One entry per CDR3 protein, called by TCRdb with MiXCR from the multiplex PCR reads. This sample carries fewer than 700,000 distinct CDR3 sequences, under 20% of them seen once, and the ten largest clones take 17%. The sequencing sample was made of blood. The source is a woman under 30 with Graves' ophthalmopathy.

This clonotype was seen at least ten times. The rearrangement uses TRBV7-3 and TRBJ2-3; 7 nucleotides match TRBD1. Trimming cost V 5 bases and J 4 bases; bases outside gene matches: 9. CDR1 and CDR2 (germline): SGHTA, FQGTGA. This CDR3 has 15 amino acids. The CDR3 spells CASSAGLTGSDTQYF. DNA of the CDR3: TGTGCCAGCAGCGCCGGCCTGACAGGGTCAGATACGCAGTATTTT.

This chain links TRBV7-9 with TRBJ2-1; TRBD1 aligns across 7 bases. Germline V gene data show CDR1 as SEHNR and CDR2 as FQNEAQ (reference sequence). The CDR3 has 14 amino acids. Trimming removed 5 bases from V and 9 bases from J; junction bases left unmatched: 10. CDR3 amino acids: CASSPSTQGSEQFF. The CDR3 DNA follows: TGTGCCAGCAGCCCGTCAACACAGGGGAGTGAGCAGTTCTTC.

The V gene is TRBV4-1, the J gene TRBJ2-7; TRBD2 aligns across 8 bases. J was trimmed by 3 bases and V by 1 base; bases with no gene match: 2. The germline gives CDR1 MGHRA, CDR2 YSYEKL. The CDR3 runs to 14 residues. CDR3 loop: CASSQVLADYEQYF. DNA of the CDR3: TGCGCCAGCAGCCAAGTACTAGCGGACTACGAGCAGTACTTC.

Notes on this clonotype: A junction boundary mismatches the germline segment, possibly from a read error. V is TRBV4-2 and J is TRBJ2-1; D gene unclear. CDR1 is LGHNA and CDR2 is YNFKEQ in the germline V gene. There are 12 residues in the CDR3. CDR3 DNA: TGTGCCAGCAGCCAAGTTTCAAATGAGAAGTTCTTC. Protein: CASSQVSNEKFF.

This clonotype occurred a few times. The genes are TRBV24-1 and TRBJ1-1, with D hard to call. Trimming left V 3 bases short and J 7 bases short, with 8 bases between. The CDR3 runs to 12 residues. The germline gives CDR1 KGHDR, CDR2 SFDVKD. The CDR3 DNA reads TGTGCCACCAGTGATGATTACAATGAAGCTTTCTTT. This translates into CATSDDYNEAFF.

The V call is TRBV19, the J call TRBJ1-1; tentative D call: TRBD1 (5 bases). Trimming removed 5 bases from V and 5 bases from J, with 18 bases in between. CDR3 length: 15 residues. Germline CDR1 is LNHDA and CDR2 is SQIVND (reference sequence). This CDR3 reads CASSAPGTPETEAFF. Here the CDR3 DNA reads TGTGCCAGTAGTGCCCCCGGGACCCCCGAGACTGAAGCTTTCTTT.

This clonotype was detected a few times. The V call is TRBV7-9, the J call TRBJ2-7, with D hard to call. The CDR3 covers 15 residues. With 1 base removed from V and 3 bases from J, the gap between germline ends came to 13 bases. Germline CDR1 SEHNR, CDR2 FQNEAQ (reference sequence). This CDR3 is CASSLGTYLGYEQYF. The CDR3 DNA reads TGTGCCAGCAGCTTAGGAACCTACCTGGGCTACGAGCAGTACTTC.

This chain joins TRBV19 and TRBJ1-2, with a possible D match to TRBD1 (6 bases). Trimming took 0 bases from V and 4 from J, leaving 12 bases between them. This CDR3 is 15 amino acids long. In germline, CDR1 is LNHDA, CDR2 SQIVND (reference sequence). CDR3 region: CASSIEYRDTYGYTF. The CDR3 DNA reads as TGTGCCAGTAGTATAGAGTACAGGGATACCTATGGCTACACCTTC.

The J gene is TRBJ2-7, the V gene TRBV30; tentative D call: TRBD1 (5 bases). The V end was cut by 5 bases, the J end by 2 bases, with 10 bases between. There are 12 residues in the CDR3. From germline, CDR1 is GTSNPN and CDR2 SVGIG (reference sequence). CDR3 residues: CAWGQGPYEQYF. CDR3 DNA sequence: TGTGCCTGGGGGCAGGGTCCCTACGAGCAGTACTTC.

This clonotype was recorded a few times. CDR3 DNA sequence: TGTGCCAGCAGCCGTCATCTTGCGGGGGGCCTTAGCACAGATACGCAGTATTTT. Translated, it gives CASSRHLAGGLSTDTQYF. This chain uses TRBV3-1 with TRBJ2-3; TRBD2 matches at 8 bases. CDR3 size: 18 residues. Looked up from germline, CDR1 is LGHDT and CDR2 is YNNKEL (reference sequence). V shed 4 bases, J shed 0 bases, and the junction held 12 bases outside the gene matches.

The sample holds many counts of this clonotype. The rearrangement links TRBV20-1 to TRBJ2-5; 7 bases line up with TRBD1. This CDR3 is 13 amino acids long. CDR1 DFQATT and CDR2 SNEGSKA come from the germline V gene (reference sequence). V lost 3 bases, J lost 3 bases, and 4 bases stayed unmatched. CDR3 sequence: CSARGDREETQYF. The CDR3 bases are TGCAGTGCTAGGGGAGACAGGGAAGAGACCCAGTACTTC.

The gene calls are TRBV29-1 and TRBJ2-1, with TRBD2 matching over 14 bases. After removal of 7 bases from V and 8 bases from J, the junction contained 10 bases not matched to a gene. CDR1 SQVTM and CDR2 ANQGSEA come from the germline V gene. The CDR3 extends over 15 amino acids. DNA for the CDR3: TGCAGCGCCCCGACTAGCGGGAGGGCCGTGGATGAGCAGTTCTTC. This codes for CSAPTSGRAVDEQFF.

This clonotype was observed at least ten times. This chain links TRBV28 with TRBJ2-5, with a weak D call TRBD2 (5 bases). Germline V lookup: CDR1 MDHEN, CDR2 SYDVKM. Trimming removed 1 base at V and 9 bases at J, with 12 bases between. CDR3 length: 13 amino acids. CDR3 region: CASSLSRGSAQYF. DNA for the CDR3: TGTGCCAGCAGTTTATCCCGGGGTTCGGCCCAGTACTTC.

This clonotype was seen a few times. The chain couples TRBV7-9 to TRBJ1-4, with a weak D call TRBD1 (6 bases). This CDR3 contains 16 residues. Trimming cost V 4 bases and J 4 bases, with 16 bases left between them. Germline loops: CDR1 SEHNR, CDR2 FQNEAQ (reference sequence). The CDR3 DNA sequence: TGTGCCAGCAGCTGGACAGTAGGGTCGGTTAATGAAAAACTGTTTTTT. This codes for CASSWTVGSVNEKLFF.

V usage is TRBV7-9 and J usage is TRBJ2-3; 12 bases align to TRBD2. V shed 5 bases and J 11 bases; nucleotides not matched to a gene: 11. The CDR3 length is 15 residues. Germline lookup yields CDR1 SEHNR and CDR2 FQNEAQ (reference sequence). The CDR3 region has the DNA TGTGCCAGCAGCCGGACTAGCGGGACAAGGGGTGAGCAGTATTTT. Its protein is CASSRTSGTRGEQYF. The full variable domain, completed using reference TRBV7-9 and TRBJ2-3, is DTGVSQNPRHKITKRGQNVTFRCDPISEHNRLYWYRQTLGQGPEFLTYFQNEAQLEKSRLLSDRFSAERPKGSFSTLEIQRTEQGDSAMYLCASSRTSGTRGEQYFGPGTRLTVL.

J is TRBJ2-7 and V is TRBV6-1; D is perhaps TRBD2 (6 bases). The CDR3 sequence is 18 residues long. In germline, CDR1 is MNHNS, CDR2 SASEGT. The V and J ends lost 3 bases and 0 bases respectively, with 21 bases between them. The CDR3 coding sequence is TGTGCCAGCAGTGACGTTGGTGGAGGGCCAGGGACCTCCTACGAGCAGTACTTC. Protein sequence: CASSDVGGGPGTSYEQYF.

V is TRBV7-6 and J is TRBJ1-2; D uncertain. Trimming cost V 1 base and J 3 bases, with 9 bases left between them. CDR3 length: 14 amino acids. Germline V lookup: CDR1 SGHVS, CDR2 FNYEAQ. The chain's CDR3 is CASSLDGSDYGYTF. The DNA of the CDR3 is TGTGCCAGCAGCTTAGATGGGTCGGACTATGGCTACACCTTC.

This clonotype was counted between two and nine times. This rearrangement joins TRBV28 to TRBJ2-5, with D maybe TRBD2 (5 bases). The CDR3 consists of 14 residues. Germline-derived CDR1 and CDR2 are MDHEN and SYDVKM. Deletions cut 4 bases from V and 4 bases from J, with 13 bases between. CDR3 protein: CASSWFRGAETQYF. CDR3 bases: TGTGCCAGCAGTTGGTTTCGGGGAGCAGAGACCCAGTACTTC.

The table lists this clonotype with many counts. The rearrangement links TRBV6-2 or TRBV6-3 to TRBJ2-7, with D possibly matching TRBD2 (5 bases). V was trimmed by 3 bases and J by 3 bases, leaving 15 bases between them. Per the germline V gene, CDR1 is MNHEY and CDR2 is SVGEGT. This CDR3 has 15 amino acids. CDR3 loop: CASSYRGDSYYEQYF. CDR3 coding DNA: TGTGCCAGCAGTTATCGGGGAGACTCATACTACGAGCAGTACTTC.

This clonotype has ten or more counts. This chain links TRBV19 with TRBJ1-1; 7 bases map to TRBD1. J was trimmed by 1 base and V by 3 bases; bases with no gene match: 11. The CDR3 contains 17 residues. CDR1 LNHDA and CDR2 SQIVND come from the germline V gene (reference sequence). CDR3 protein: CASSMLGDSGRNTEAFF. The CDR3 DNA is TGTGCCAGTAGTATGCTGGGGGACAGTGGGAGGAACACTGAAGCTTTCTTT. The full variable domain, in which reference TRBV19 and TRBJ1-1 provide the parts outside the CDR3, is DGGITQSPKYLFRKEGQNVTLSCEQNLNHDAMYWYRQDPGQGLRLIYYSQIVNDFQKGDIAEGYSVSREKKESFPLTVTSAQKNPTAFYLCASSMLGDSGRNTEAFFGQGTRLTVV.

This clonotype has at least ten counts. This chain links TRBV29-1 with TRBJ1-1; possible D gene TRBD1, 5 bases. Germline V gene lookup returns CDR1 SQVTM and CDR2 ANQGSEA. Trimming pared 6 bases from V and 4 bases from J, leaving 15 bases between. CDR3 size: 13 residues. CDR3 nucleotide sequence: TGCAGCGTCGGAACGGGGGTATCCACTGAAGCTTTCTTT. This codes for CSVGTGVSTEAFF.

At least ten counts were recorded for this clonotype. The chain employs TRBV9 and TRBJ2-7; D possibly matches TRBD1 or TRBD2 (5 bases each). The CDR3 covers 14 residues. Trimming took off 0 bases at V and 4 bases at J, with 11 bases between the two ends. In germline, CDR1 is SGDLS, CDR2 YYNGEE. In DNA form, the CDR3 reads TGTGCCAGCAGCGTAGGAGGGGAAGGTTACGAGCAGTACTTC. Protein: CASSVGGEGYEQYF. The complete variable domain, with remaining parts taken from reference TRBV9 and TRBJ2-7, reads DSGVTQTPKHLITATGQRVTLRCSPRSGDLSVYWYQQSLDQGLQFLIQYYNGEERAKGNILERFSAQQFPDLHSELNLSSLELGDSALYFCASSVGGEGYEQYFGPGTRLTVT.

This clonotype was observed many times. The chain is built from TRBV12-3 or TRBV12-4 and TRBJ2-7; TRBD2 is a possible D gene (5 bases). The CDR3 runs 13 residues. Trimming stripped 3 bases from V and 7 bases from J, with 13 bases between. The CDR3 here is CASSFSRPGEQYF. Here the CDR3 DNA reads TGTGCCAGCAGTTTCAGCCGGCCGGGAGAGCAGTACTTC.